This TCR beta chain stems from a study of OX40 agonist ivuxolimab in advanced cancers. Study context: Enrolled patients in dose escalation had cancers that were hepatocellular carcinoma, melanoma, renal cell or head and neck cancer. General study results and limits: Part of the nonresponder group also had normalized T-cell clonal expansion that was low.

Assay: immunoSEQ multiplex PCR; the TCRdb copy retains only in-frame clones and omits some. Of more than 55,000 clones listed, 70% to 90% are singletons. The CDR3 is 15 amino acids. Losses at the gene ends were 7 bases for V and 6 bases for J; bases not matched to a gene: 11. Germline loops: CDR1 SGHDT, CDR2 YYEEEE. As to this clone: No antigen is known for it.

The sequence was obtained from an adult with an advanced solid tumor such as melanoma, head and neck, liver or kidney cancer. This chain joins TRBV5-6 and TRBJ2-3; 10 bases match TRBD2. The source material was CD4+ or CD8+ T cells sorted from blood, sampled in a trial of the OX40 agonist ivuxolimab. In DNA, the CDR3 is TGTGCCAGCGGGTTTACTAGCGGGGTCGGGGATACGCAGTATTTT. It specifies CASGFTSGVGDTQYF.